The subject of this entry is one T cell receptor beta chain. The germline V and J ends were trimmed by 4 bases and 5 bases, with 12 bases remaining between them. The V gene's germline CDR1 is ENHRY and CDR2 SYGVKD. The CDR3 spans 13 residues. Data came from immunoSEQ multiplex PCR; TCRdb stores just in-frame clones and leaves some out. The profile shows a few hundred thousand clones, around 86% of them singletons. These data are taken from a study of Ad26.COV2.S vaccination and SARS-CoV-2 variants. About the research overall: Recipients of Ad26.COV2.S got it intramuscularly, once or twice 56 days apart.

Treatment indicated: around 19 received Ad26.COV2.S at low or high dose, single or two shots; roughly 5 received placebo; per-sample allocation not given. Following the first vaccine or placebo injection, samples were taken on day 63. The individual, an adult aged 18-55 years, was a donor in Boston. An Ad26 vector carrying the Wuhan-strain SARS-CoV-2 spike served as the vaccine. V is TRBV10-3 and J is TRBJ2-7, with no clear D. The sample consisted of peripheral blood, taken in a trial of Ad26.COV2.S vaccine versus placebo. This TCR derives from a person between 18 and 59 years old who received the Ad26.COV2.S COVID-19 vaccine or a placebo. The chain's CDR3 is CAISGTEYHEQYF. The CDR3 DNA sequence: TGTGCCATCAGTGGGACGGAGTACCACGAGCAGTACTTC.